This TCR beta chain was documented in a study of blood T cell repertoires in COVID-19. About the study: Specimens from acute and convalescent COVID-19 originated in the United States, Italy and Spain. T cells, B-cell-depleted T cells, or PBMCs supplied cDNA or gDNA.

In germline, CDR1 is LNHDA, CDR2 SQIVND (reference sequence). The CDR3 runs 18 residues. J gave up 0 bases and V 1 base, and 5 bases lay outside the gene matches. Original analysis: The authors estimated nucleated cell counts from reference gene primer amplification. Sequencing used immunoSEQ multiplex PCR; TCRdb keeps in-frame clones, though not all of them. The DNA gave D and trimming, while V, J and clone size come from that table. Seen here are 51,000 or so clones, approximately 90% observed once, and the top ten hold 10% to 15%. Input material: peripheral blood. The rearrangement joins TRBV19 to TRBJ2-3; 12 bases agree with TRBD1. This clonotype was sampled from a man older than 75 with acute or convalescent COVID-19. The chain's CDR3 is CASSIGGTGGSSTDTQYF. In DNA, the CDR3 is TGTGCCAGTAGTATAGGAGGGACAGGGGGCAGTAGCACAGATACGCAGTATTTT.